This T cell receptor beta chain was recorded in a study of Ad26.COV2.S vaccination and SARS-CoV-2 variants. Regarding treatment: about 20 received Ad26.COV2.S at low or high dose, single or two shots; roughly 5 received placebo; per-sample allocation not given. The study sampled participants on day 63 after the first vaccine or placebo injection. Trimming stripped 0 bases from V and 6 bases from J, with 9 bases between. The CDR3 is made up of 14 amino acids. Germline V CDR1 and CDR2: LNHDA, SQIVND (reference sequence). Clones were read by immunoSEQ multiplex PCR, and TCRdb kept only the in-frame ones, dropping some. The table includes hundreds of thousands of clones, more than 70% detected once.

This sequence joins TRBV19 and TRBJ1-5, with D uncertain. The sample consisted of peripheral blood, taken in a trial of Ad26.COV2.S vaccine versus placebo. The source is a person between 18 and 65 years old who received the Ad26.COV2.S COVID-19 vaccine or a placebo. The CDR3 spells CASSIDHRGQPQHF. CDR3 nucleotide sequence: TGTGCCAGTAGTATAGATCATCGGGGTCAGCCCCAGCATTTT.